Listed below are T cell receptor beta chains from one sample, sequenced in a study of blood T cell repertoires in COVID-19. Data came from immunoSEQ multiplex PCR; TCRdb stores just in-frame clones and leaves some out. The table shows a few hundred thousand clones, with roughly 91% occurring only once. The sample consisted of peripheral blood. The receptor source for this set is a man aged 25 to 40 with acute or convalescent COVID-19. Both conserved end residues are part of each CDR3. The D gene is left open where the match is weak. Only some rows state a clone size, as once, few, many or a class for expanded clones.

CDR3 protein: CAWSVTGGTEAFF
CDR3 DNA: TGTGCCTGGAGTGTAACCGGTGGCACTGAAGCTTTCTTT
V gene: TRBV30
clone size: .
D gene: .
J gene: TRBJ1-1

CDR3 protein: CASSIQQDYEQYF
CDR3 DNA: TGTGCCAGTAGTATCCAACAGGACTACGAGCAGTACTTC
V gene: TRBV19
clone size: .
D gene: .
J gene: TRBJ2-7

CDR3 protein: CAWSITGGEQYF
CDR3 DNA: TGTGCCTGGAGTATTACAGGGGGCGAGCAGTACTTC
V gene: TRBV30
clone size: .
D gene: TRBD1
J gene: TRBJ2-7

CDR3 protein: CSVEVGSGDEQYF
CDR3 DNA: TGCAGCGTTGAGGTCGGGAGTGGTGACGAGCAGTACTTC
V gene: TRBV29-1
clone size: .
D gene: .
J gene: TRBJ2-7

CDR3 protein: CASSAAGTGNGYTF
CDR3 DNA: TGTGCCAGCAGCGCAGCCGGGACAGGGAATGGCTACACCTTC
V gene: TRBV5-5
clone size: .
D gene: TRBD1
J gene: TRBJ1-2

CDR3 protein: CASSLSRVNTEAFF
CDR3 DNA: TGTGCCAGCAGTTTATCGAGGGTGAACACTGAAGCTTTCTTT
V gene: TRBV27
clone size: .
D gene: .
J gene: TRBJ1-1

CDR3 protein: CASSPTGAEKLFF
CDR3 DNA: TGTGCCAGCAGCCCGACAGGGGCTGAAAAACTGTTTTTT
V gene: TRBV7-9
clone size: .
D gene: TRBD1
J gene: TRBJ1-4

CDR3 protein: CASSRAGAFPYNEQFF
CDR3 DNA: TGTGCCAGCAGTAGGGCGGGAGCATTCCCTTACAATGAGCAGTTCTTC
V gene: TRBV28
clone size: .
D gene: TRBD2
J gene: TRBJ2-1

CDR3 protein: CAIRGLDSNTGELFF
CDR3 DNA: TGTGCCATCAGGGGACTGGACTCGAACACCGGGGAGCTGTTTTTT
V gene: TRBV10-3
clone size: .
D gene: .
J gene: TRBJ2-2

CDR3 protein: CASSVEGGLNTEAFF
CDR3 DNA: TGTGCCAGCAGCGTAGAAGGAGGTCTGAACACTGAAGCTTTCTTT
V gene: TRBV9
clone size: .
D gene: .
J gene: TRBJ1-1

CDR3 protein: CASSLFAQGPGGDTEAFF
CDR3 DNA: TGTGCCAGCAGCTTATTCGCGCAAGGCCCGGGAGGGGACACTGAAGCTTTCTTT
V gene: TRBV7-3
clone size: once
D gene: .
J gene: TRBJ1-1

CDR3 protein: CAGDRGGDNTEAFF
CDR3 DNA: TGTGCCGGGGACAGGGGGGGCGATAACACTGAAGCTTTCTTT
V gene: TRBV11-2
clone size: .
D gene: TRBD1
J gene: TRBJ1-1

CDR3 protein: CASSSPGQGLYEQYF
CDR3 DNA: TGTGCCAGCAGCTCCCCGGGACAGGGATTGTACGAGCAGTACTTC
V gene: TRBV5-8
clone size: .
D gene: TRBD1
J gene: TRBJ2-7

CDR3 protein: CASTLAPGPNEKLFF
CDR3 DNA: TGTGCCAGCACCCTAGCTCCTGGGCCTAATGAAAAACTGTTTTTT
V gene: TRBV11-2
clone size: .
D gene: .
J gene: TRBJ1-4

CDR3 protein: CASSLINRGTDGYTF
CDR3 DNA: TGTGCCAGCAGCCTTATAAACAGGGGAACTGATGGCTACACCTTC
V gene: TRBV3-1/TRBV3-2
clone size: .
D gene: TRBD1
J gene: TRBJ1-2

CDR3 protein: CASSLRGGVKATFF
CDR3 DNA: TGTGCCAGCAGCTTAAGGGGCGGGGTGAAAGCAACTTTCTTT
V gene: TRBV7-9
clone size: .
D gene: .
J gene: TRBJ1-1

CDR3 protein: CASSSLYGYTF
CDR3 DNA: TGTGCCAGCAGTTCCCTCTATGGCTACACCTTC
V gene: TRBV28
clone size: .
D gene: .
J gene: TRBJ1-2

CDR3 protein: CASSYRGMYEQYF
CDR3 DNA: TGTGCCAGCAGTTACAGGGGTATGTACGAGCAGTACTTC
V gene: TRBV7-9
clone size: .
D gene: TRBD1
J gene: TRBJ2-7

CDR3 protein: CASSEGAGNSPLHF
CDR3 DNA: TGTGCCAGCAGTGAGGGGGCAGGGAATTCACCCCTCCACTTT
V gene: TRBV6-1
clone size: .
D gene: .
J gene: TRBJ1-6

CDR3 protein: CASSLAWGGPGGYTF
CDR3 DNA: TGCGCCAGCAGCTTGGCCTGGGGCGGCCCCGGGGGCTACACCTTC
V gene: TRBV5-1
clone size: .
D gene: .
J gene: TRBJ1-2

CDR3 protein: CASSPGREGKLFF
CDR3 DNA: TGTGCCAGCTCACCGGGGAGAGAAGGAAAACTGTTTTTT
V gene: TRBV18
clone size: .
D gene: .
J gene: TRBJ1-4

CDR3 protein: CAWSRGLADSGEQYF
CDR3 DNA: TGTGCCTGGAGTCGGGGACTAGCGGACTCCGGGGAGCAGTACTTC
V gene: TRBV30
clone size: .
D gene: TRBD2
J gene: TRBJ2-7

CDR3 protein: CASSVGLAEPYEQYF
CDR3 DNA: TGTGCCAGCAGCGTTGGACTAGCGGAGCCCTACGAGCAGTACTTC
V gene: TRBV7-9
clone size: .
D gene: TRBD2
J gene: TRBJ2-7

CDR3 protein: CASSLSTGQYEQYF
CDR3 DNA: TGCGCCAGCAGCTTGTCGACAGGGCAATACGAGCAGTACTTC
V gene: TRBV5-1
clone size: .
D gene: TRBD1
J gene: TRBJ2-7

CDR3 protein: CASSVGGEQFF
CDR3 DNA: TGTGCCAGCAGTGTCGGGGGAGAGCAGTTCTTC
V gene: TRBV2
clone size: .
D gene: .
J gene: TRBJ2-1

CDR3 protein: CASSWDRGYGYTF
CDR3 DNA: TGTGCCAGCAGCTGGGACAGGGGGTATGGCTACACCTTC
V gene: TRBV5-7
clone size: .
D gene: TRBD1
J gene: TRBJ1-2

CDR3 protein: CAWDHLGAKETQYF
CDR3 DNA: TGTGCCTGGGACCATCTGGGAGCGAAAGAGACCCAGTACTTC
V gene: TRBV30
clone size: .
D gene: .
J gene: TRBJ2-5

CDR3 protein: CASSSQIDSPSPLHF
CDR3 DNA: TGTGCCAGCAGCTCTCAGATCGATTCCCCTTCACCCCTCCACTTT
V gene: TRBV7-6
clone size: few
D gene: .
J gene: TRBJ1-6

CDR3 protein: CASSQDGRYRVLTRSGANVLTF
CDR3 DNA: TGCGCCAGCAGCCAAGATGGAAGGTACAGGGTGCTGACGCGCTCTGGGGCCAACGTCCTGACTTTC
V gene: TRBV4-1
clone size: .
D gene: .
J gene: TRBJ2-6

CDR3 protein: CASSESTGRGYTF
CDR3 DNA: TGTGCCAGCAGTGAGTCTACAGGTAGAGGCTACACCTTC
V gene: TRBV6-1
clone size: .
D gene: .
J gene: TRBJ1-2

CDR3 protein: CASSSRYSNQPQHF
CDR3 DNA: TGTGCCAGCAGTTCCCGGTATAGCAATCAGCCCCAGCATTTT
V gene: TRBV6-5
clone size: .
D gene: .
J gene: TRBJ1-5

CDR3 protein: CASSPPGTAYYGYTF
CDR3 DNA: TGTGCCAGCTCACCACCCGGGACAGCCTACTATGGCTACACCTTC
V gene: TRBV18
clone size: .
D gene: TRBD1
J gene: TRBJ1-2

CDR3 protein: CASSHRQGQGGTEAFF
CDR3 DNA: TGCGCCAGCAGCCACCGACAGGGGCAGGGGGGGACTGAAGCTTTCTTT
V gene: TRBV4-1
clone size: .
D gene: TRBD1
J gene: TRBJ1-1

CDR3 protein: CASSSGNQPQHF
CDR3 DNA: TGTGCCAGCAGCTCAGGCAATCAGCCCCAGCATTTT
V gene: TRBV7-9
clone size: .
D gene: .
J gene: TRBJ1-5

CDR3 protein: CASSHATGEYEQYF
CDR3 DNA: TGTGCCAGTAGTCACGCGACAGGAGAATACGAGCAGTACTTC
V gene: TRBV19
clone size: .
D gene: .
J gene: TRBJ2-7

CDR3 protein: CASSPFRSGRVETQYF
CDR3 DNA: TGTGCCAGCTCACCATTTCGCAGCGGAAGAGTGGAGACCCAGTACTTC
V gene: TRBV18
clone size: .
D gene: .
J gene: TRBJ2-5

CDR3 protein: CASRARGTEAFF
CDR3 DNA: TGTGCCAGCAGGGCCAGGGGCACTGAAGCTTTCTTT
V gene: TRBV12-3/TRBV12-4
clone size: .
D gene: .
J gene: TRBJ1-1